The present T cell receptor (beta chain) was sequenced within a study of T-cell reconstitution after alpha-beta-depleted transplantation in children. As regards this clonotype: Its antigen is undetermined.

Overall study findings and caveats: By one year post-transplant, T-cell counts and diversity largely arose from T cells that were newly produced.

Germline V lookup: CDR1 SGDLS, CDR2 YYNGEE. The CDR3 is made up of 17 amino acids. The trim removed 0 bases at V and 2 bases at J, leaving 11 bases unmatched. Preparation of the TCRbeta library was carried out with unique molecular identifiers. TCRdb fed the PCR reads into MiXCR, producing one record per CDR3 protein. Counted here are approximately 350,000 distinct CDR3 sequences, under 20% occurring once; the ten biggest clones make up around 41%. The chain has TRBV9 and TRBJ2-7; 7 bases agree with TRBD2. The material sequenced was PBMCs, mostly from graft donor cells, taken 360 days after TCRalphabeta/CD19-depleted stem cell transplant. The sequence was obtained from a male patient between 2 and 10 years old who had a stem cell transplant for acute lymphoblastic leukemia, so the T cells may come from the graft donor. The CDR3 DNA reads as TGTGCCAGCAGCGTAGCCCGCCCCGTGCGGGGGACCTACGAGCAGTACTTC. Translating gives CASSVARPVRGTYEQYF.